Listed here are 2 T cell receptor beta chains from one sample, sequenced in a study of identical twins. In TCRdb, the 5' RACE reads were re-called with MiXCR into one record per CDR3 protein. Of 200,000 to 250,000 distinct CDR3 sequences detected, over 5% appear once; the ten largest clones hold 13% to 15%. These same records also appear under a second study, on T cells expressing NK-cell markers.

Sequencing input: CD8+ T cells sorted from blood. The receptor set was obtained from a young woman in good health.

There are many counts of this clonotype. The V gene is TRBV7-9, the J gene TRBJ2-1; 8 nucleotides align to TRBD2. J was trimmed by 8 bases and V by 6 bases; bases with no gene match: 12. This CDR3 comprises 15 residues. The V gene's germline CDR1 is SEHNR and CDR2 FQNEAQ (reference sequence). CDR3 nucleotides: TGTGCCAGCAGTTCATATCGGGGGGGCCGGGATGAGCAGTTCTTC. This translates into CASSSYRGGRDEQFF.

J is TRBJ2-1 and V is TRBV29-1; D is possibly TRBD2 (5 bases). CDR3 size: 12 residues. The V end was cut by 6 bases, the J end by 9 bases, with 15 bases between. The V gene's germline CDR1 is SQVTM and CDR2 ANQGSEA. The CDR3 DNA follows: TGCAGCGTATCGACTATCGGTGGTGAGCAGTTCTTC. Protein: CSVSTIGGEQFF.